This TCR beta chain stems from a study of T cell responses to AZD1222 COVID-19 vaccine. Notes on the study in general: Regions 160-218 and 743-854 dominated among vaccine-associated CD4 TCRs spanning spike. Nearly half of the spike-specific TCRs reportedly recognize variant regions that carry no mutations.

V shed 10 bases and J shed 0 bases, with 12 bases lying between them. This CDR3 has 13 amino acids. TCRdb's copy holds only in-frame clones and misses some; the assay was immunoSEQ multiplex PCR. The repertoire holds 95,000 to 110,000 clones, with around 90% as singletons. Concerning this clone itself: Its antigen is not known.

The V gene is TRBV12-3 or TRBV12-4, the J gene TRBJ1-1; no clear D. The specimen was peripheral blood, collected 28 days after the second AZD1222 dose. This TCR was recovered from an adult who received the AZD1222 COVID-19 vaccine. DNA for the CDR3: TGTGCCATCACGACGGTCATGAACACTGAAGCTTTCTTT. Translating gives CAITTVMNTEAFF.